A selection of T cell receptor beta chains follows, all from one sample in a study of chemoradiotherapy in HPV16-positive cancers. Here immunoSEQ multiplex PCR was the method, and the copy in TCRdb shows in-frame clones only, minus some. The sample lists 12,000 or so clones, 65% to 80% occurring once. Sampling was done from a patient who underwent chemoradiotherapy. The receptors here all came from a human donor with HPV-associated anogenital cancer. The CDR3 runs from the conserved cysteine through the conserved F or W. The order of the fields is CDR3 protein, J gene, V gene.

CASRPGLSDTQYF | TRBJ2-3 | TRBV19
CASSADRDSSYEQYF | TRBJ2-7 | TRBV4-2
CASSLEGKGQASTEAFF | TRBJ1-1 | TRBV5-1
CASSLTSGRWTDTQYF | TRBJ2-3 | TRBV5-1
CASSPSSSLETQYF | TRBJ2-5 | TRBV9
CASSLGTGPETQYF | TRBJ2-5 | TRBV5-1
CASGETGELFF | TRBJ2-2 | TRBV7-9
CASSLRQKGGTQYF | TRBJ2-3 | TRBV18
CASSKQGARLAGVGANVLTF | TRBJ2-6 | TRBV21-1
CASSARSSYEQYF | TRBJ2-7 | TRBV7-2
CASSLATGPGNTIYF | TRBJ1-3 | TRBV7-7
CASSSWTDSNTGELFF | TRBJ2-2 | TRBV27
CASSPGGGVDTEAFF | TRBJ1-1 | TRBV5-1
CASSQSITLSGVSEAFF | TRBJ1-1 | TRBV23-1
CASSLAAQSTGELFF | TRBJ2-2 | TRBV5-1
CASRYLREMNTEAFF | TRBJ1-1 | TRBV28
CASSASTGGWAGELFF | TRBJ2-2 | TRBV6-1
CASTGLLNTEAFF | TRBJ1-1 | TRBV4-1
CASSPTSTDTQYF | TRBJ2-3 | TRBV7-2
CASSLDLEGELFF | TRBJ2-2 | TRBV5-8
CASSVGFASGDKYNEQFF | TRBJ2-1 | TRBV9
CASSYEWGNEQYF | TRBJ2-7 | TRBV5-4
CAWRGRASTRGEKLFF | TRBJ1-4 | TRBV30
CAWSVTGGNSPLHF | TRBJ1-6 | TRBV30
CASSLGQETGELFF | TRBJ2-2 | TRBV5-1
CAIRPGKQKVDDYGYTF | TRBJ1-2 | TRBV10-3
CASSFLTGLTDTQYF | TRBJ2-3 | TRBV7-9
CASSQELAGGLTDTQYF | TRBJ2-3 | TRBV4-1
CASSLGMGALPYNEQFF | TRBJ2-1 | TRBV7-9
CASSLGVRDYEQYF | TRBJ2-7 | TRBV7-9
CASGTLGGNEQYF | TRBJ2-7 | TRBV5-1
CASSFFSGGLTGELFF | TRBJ2-2 | TRBV7-2
CASSPNRAQREKLFF | TRBJ1-4 | TRBV18
CASSEGAWRGVTGELFF | TRBJ2-2 | TRBV13
CASSPLTGGQETQYF | TRBJ2-5 | TRBV18
CASSPLGLSYNEQFF | TRBJ2-1 | TRBV4-1
CASSSNPRDRGEKLFF | TRBJ1-4 | TRBV7-9
CASSIDGDSYNEQFF | TRBJ2-1 | TRBV19
CASSIRTGATEAFF | TRBJ1-1 | TRBV7-9
CASSWEGAPRKLTDTQYF | TRBJ2-3 | TRBV5-1
CASSLRDRVGEQYF | TRBJ2-7 | TRBV28
CASSASRDTPQFF | TRBJ2-1 | TRBV10-1
CASSLDVNYGYTF | TRBJ1-2 | TRBV19
CASSFQGNYGYTF | TRBJ1-2 | TRBV5-1
CASSDSSRNTEAFF | TRBJ1-1 | TRBV6-4
CAWKKRRQGAGYTF | TRBJ1-2 | TRBV30
CASSQTGTDNQPQHF | TRBJ1-5 | TRBV28